This is a list of T cell receptor beta chains from one sample in a study of T cell responses to AZD1222 COVID-19 vaccine. Some clones are missing from TCRdb's copy, which holds only in-frame ones; the method was immunoSEQ multiplex PCR. The table lists around 170,000 clones, 88% of them singletons. Sample: peripheral blood, taken 28 days after the second AZD1222 dose. These receptors were collected from an adult who received the AZD1222 COVID-19 vaccine. CDR3s include the opening cysteine and the closing phenylalanine or tryptophan. The D gene is left open where the match is weak. Some rows mark clone size as missing; the rest say once, few, many or name a class of expanded clone.

V: TRBV4-3; D: -; J: TRBJ2-2; size: -; CDR3: CASSQAIYTGELFF; DNA: TGCGCCAGCAGCCAAGCCATCTACACCGGGGAGCTGTTTTTT
V: TRBV5-3; D: -; J: TRBJ1-1; size: -; CDR3: CARSPDRLNTEAFF; DNA: TGTGCCAGAAGTCCGGACAGATTGAACACTGAAGCTTTCTTT
V: TRBV12-3/TRBV12-4; D: -; J: TRBJ1-2; size: few; CDR3: CASSLPGSAGYTF; DNA: TGTGCCAGCAGTTTACCAGGCTCGGCTGGCTACACCTTC
V: TRBV6-5; D: TRBD1; J: TRBJ1-1; size: -; CDR3: CASSYEGARNTEAFF; DNA: TGTGCCAGCAGTTACGAGGGGGCCCGGAACACTGAAGCTTTCTTT
V: TRBV19; D: TRBD1; J: TRBJ1-5; size: -; CDR3: CASSILAGQGYQPQHF; DNA: TGTGCCAGTAGTATACTAGCGGGACAGGGGTATCAGCCCCAGCATTTT
V: TRBV7-2; D: -; J: TRBJ1-5; size: -; CDR3: CASSFVGGGSNQPQHF; DNA: TGTGCCAGCAGCTTCGTCGGAGGAGGGAGCAATCAGCCCCAGCATTTT
V: TRBV20-1; D: -; J: TRBJ1-1; size: -; CDR3: CSAPDGREAFF; DNA: TGCAGTGCTCCTGACGGACGTGAAGCTTTCTTT
V: TRBV30; D: TRBD2; J: TRBJ2-7; size: -; CDR3: CAWSPGGVGNSYEQYF; DNA: TGTGCCTGGAGTCCCGGGGGGGTGGGGAACTCCTACGAGCAGTACTTC
V: TRBV11-3; D: -; J: TRBJ1-6; size: -; CDR3: CASSLDLSGNSPLHF; DNA: TGTGCCAGCAGCTTAGATCTGTCAGGGAATTCACCCCTCCACTTT
V: TRBV4-1; D: -; J: TRBJ1-1; size: -; CDR3: CASSQGSGLSRNTEAFF; DNA: TGCGCCAGCAGCCAAGGGTCAGGACTCTCACGGAACACTGAAGCTTTCTTT
V: TRBV4-1; D: -; J: TRBJ1-5; size: -; CDR3: CASSQDGGDNQPQHF; DNA: TGCGCCAGCAGCCAAGACGGAGGGGACAATCAGCCCCAGCATTTT
V: TRBV7-2; D: TRBD1; J: TRBJ1-1; size: -; CDR3: CASSLAQGGTEAFF; DNA: TGTGCCAGCAGCTTAGCCCAGGGGGGAACTGAAGCTTTCTTT
V: TRBV11-3; D: -; J: TRBJ2-3; size: -; CDR3: CASSNGPTDTQYF; DNA: TGTGCCAGCAGCAACGGTCCCACAGATACGCAGTATTTT
V: TRBV6-1; D: -; J: TRBJ2-3; size: -; CDR3: CASSEFRWTDTQYF; DNA: TGTGCCAGCAGTGAATTCAGGTGGACAGATACGCAGTATTTT
V: TRBV29-1; D: -; J: TRBJ2-3; size: -; CDR3: CSVGGVQGTDTQYF; DNA: TGCAGCGTTGGCGGGGTGCAGGGCACAGATACGCAGTATTTT
V: TRBV7-2; D: -; J: TRBJ1-1; size: -; CDR3: CASSPTEGTEAFF; DNA: TGTGCCAGCAGCCCCACCGAGGGCACTGAAGCTTTCTTT
V: TRBV7-2; D: -; J: TRBJ1-2; size: once; CDR3: CASSWGGLAYGYTF; DNA: TGTGCCAGCAGCTGGGGGGGCTTGGCCTATGGCTACACCTTC
V: TRBV9; D: -; J: TRBJ2-2; size: -; CDR3: CASSVLGLNTGELFF; DNA: TGTGCCAGCAGCGTTCTGGGGCTGAACACCGGGGAGCTGTTTTTT
V: TRBV30; D: -; J: TRBJ1-2; size: -; CDR3: CAWSGVGATLYGYTF; DNA: TGTGCCTGGAGTGGGGTGGGGGCCACCCTCTATGGCTACACCTTC
V: TRBV3-1/TRBV3-2; D: -; J: TRBJ2-7; size: -; CDR3: CASSQDLAGASYEQYF; DNA: TGTGCCAGCAGCCAAGATCTGGCGGGGGCCTCATACGAGCAGTACTTC
V: TRBV6-2/TRBV6-3; D: -; J: TRBJ1-1; size: -; CDR3: CASSLQQGFTEAFF; DNA: TGTGCCAGCAGTTTACAGCAGGGGTTTACTGAAGCTTTCTTT
V: TRBV7-9; D: -; J: TRBJ1-1; size: -; CDR3: CASSLVTEAFF; DNA: TGTGCCAGCAGCTTAGTCACTGAAGCTTTCTTT
V: TRBV6-2/TRBV6-3; D: TRBD1; J: TRBJ1-5; size: -; CDR3: CASSADRATSLYSNQPQHF; DNA: TGTGCCAGCAGTGCGGACAGGGCGACGTCACTATATAGCAATCAGCCCCAGCATTTT
V: TRBV19; D: -; J: TRBJ1-1; size: -; CDR3: CASSIGVPNTEAFF; DNA: TGTGCCAGTAGCATAGGAGTACCCAACACTGAAGCTTTCTTT
V: TRBV7-8; D: -; J: TRBJ1-1; size: -; CDR3: CASSRPNTEAFF; DNA: TGTGCCAGCAGCCGACCTAACACTGAAGCTTTCTTT
V: TRBV19; D: -; J: TRBJ2-2; size: -; CDR3: CASSRGADPANTGELFF; DNA: TGTGCCAGTAGTCGTGGGGCCGACCCCGCGAACACCGGGGAGCTGTTTTTT
V: TRBV7-2; D: -; J: TRBJ1-2; size: -; CDR3: CASSLVNSYGYTF; DNA: TGTGCCAGCAGCTTAGTTAACTCCTATGGCTACACCTTC
V: TRBV28; D: -; J: TRBJ1-6; size: -; CDR3: CASSLVTQAYNSPLHF; DNA: TGTGCCAGCAGTTTAGTAACACAGGCCTATAATTCACCCCTCCACTTT
V: TRBV5-1; D: TRBD2; J: TRBJ2-3; size: -; CDR3: CASSFRLALSTDTQYF; DNA: TGCGCCAGCAGCTTCCGACTAGCGCTAAGCACAGATACGCAGTATTTT
V: TRBV19; D: -; J: TRBJ1-2; size: -; CDR3: CASRPGDYGYTF; DNA: TGTGCCAGTAGGCCAGGGGACTATGGCTACACCTTC
V: TRBV5-1; D: -; J: TRBJ1-1; size: -; CDR3: CASSLNRQANTEAFF; DNA: TGCGCCAGCAGCTTGAATCGACAGGCGAACACTGAAGCTTTCTTT
V: TRBV15; D: TRBD1; J: TRBJ1-4; size: -; CDR3: CATSNRGTGEHEKLFF; DNA: TGTGCCACCAGCAACCGGGGGACAGGGGAACATGAAAAACTGTTTTTT
V: TRBV3-1/TRBV3-2; D: -; J: TRBJ2-1; size: few; CDR3: CASSLGASAGNEQFF; DNA: TGTGCCAGCAGCCTAGGGGCTAGCGCAGGGAATGAGCAGTTCTTC
V: TRBV6-5; D: TRBD1; J: TRBJ2-3; size: once; CDR3: CASQGQGGTDTQYF; DNA: TGTGCCAGCCAAGGACAGGGAGGCACAGATACGCAGTATTTT
V: TRBV7-9; D: -; J: TRBJ2-3; size: once; CDR3: CASSSTDRPDTQYF; DNA: TGTGCCAGCAGCTCCACAGACAGGCCAGATACGCAGTATTTT
V: TRBV5-6; D: -; J: TRBJ1-2; size: -; CDR3: CASTLGNSYYGYTF; DNA: TGTGCCAGCACCTTGGGGAACAGTTACTATGGCTACACCTTC
V: TRBV5-6; D: -; J: TRBJ2-5; size: -; CDR3: CASSWGRTDQETQYF; DNA: TGTGCCAGCAGCTGGGGGCGGACAGACCAAGAGACCCAGTACTTC
V: TRBV10-3; D: -; J: TRBJ2-3; size: -; CDR3: CAISEGDTQYF; DNA: TGTGCCATCAGTGAGGGAGATACGCAGTATTTT
V: TRBV7-3; D: TRBD1; J: TRBJ2-7; size: -; CDR3: CASSSNPGQGYEQYF; DNA: TGTGCCAGCAGCTCAAACCCGGGACAGGGCTACGAGCAGTACTTC
V: TRBV10-1; D: TRBD2; J: TRBJ2-2; size: -; CDR3: CASSERLALNTGELFF; DNA: TGCGCCAGCAGTGAGCGACTAGCCCTTAACACCGGGGAGCTGTTTTTT